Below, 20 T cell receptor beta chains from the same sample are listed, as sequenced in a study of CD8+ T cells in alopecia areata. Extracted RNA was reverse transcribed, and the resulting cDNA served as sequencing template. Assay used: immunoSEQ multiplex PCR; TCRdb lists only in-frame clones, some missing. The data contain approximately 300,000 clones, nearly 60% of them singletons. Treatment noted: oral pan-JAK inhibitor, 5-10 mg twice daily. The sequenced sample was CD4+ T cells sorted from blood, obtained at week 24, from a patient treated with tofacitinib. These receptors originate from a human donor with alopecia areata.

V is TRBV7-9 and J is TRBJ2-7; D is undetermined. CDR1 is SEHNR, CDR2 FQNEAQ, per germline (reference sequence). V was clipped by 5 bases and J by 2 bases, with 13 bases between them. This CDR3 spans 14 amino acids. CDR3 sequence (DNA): TGTGCCAGCAGCCTCGCTGACTCTGCCTACGAGCAGTACTTC. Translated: CASSLADSAYEQYF.

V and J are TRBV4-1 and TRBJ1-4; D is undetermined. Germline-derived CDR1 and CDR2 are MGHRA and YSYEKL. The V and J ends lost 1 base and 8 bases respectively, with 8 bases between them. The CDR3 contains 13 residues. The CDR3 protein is CASSQVSREKLFF. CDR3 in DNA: TGCGCCAGCAGCCAAGTCTCAAGGGAAAAACTGTTTTTT.

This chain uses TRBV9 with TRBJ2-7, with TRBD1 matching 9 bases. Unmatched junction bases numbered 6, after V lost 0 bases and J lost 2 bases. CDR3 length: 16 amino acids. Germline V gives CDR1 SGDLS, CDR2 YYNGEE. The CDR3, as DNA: TGTGCCAGCAGCGTAGCACCCGGGACAGGGACCTACGAGCAGTACTTC. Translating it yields CASSVAPGTGTYEQYF.

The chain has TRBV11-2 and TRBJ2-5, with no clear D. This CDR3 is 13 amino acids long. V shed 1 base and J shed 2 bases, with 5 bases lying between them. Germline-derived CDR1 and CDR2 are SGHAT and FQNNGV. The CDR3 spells CASSLVGQETQYF. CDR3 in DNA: TGTGCCAGCAGCTTAGTGGGACAAGAGACCCAGTACTTC.

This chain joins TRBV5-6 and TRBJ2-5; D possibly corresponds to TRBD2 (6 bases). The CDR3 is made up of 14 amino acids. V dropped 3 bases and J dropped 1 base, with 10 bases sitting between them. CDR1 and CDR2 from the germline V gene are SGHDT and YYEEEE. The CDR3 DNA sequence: TGTGCCAGCAGCTATGGGACTTTCCAAGAGACCCAGTACTTC. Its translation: CASSYGTFQETQYF.

The CDR3 region has the DNA TGTGCCATCAGTGGAGTCGGGGGGTGGACTGAAGCTTTCTTT. Protein: CAISGVGGWTEAFF. V and J are TRBV10-3 and TRBJ1-1; D possibly corresponds to TRBD1 (5 bases). Germline V gene data show CDR1 as ENHRY and CDR2 as SYGVKD. Trimming took off 4 bases at V and 5 bases at J, with 14 bases between the two ends. CDR3 length equals 14 residues.

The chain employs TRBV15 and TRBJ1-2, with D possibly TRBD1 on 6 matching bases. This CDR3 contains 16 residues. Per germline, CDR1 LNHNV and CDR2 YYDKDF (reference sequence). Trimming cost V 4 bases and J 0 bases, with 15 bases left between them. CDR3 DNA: TGTGCCACCAGCAATTACGCCGGGGGGCCTAACTATGGCTACACCTTC. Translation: CATSNYAGGPNYGYTF.

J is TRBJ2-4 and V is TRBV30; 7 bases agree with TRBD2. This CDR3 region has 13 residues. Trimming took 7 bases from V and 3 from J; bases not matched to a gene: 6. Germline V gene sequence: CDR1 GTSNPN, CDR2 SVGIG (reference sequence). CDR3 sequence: CASSPSGKNIQYF. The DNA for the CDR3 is TGTGCCTCCTCTCCTAGCGGCAAAAACATTCAGTACTTC.

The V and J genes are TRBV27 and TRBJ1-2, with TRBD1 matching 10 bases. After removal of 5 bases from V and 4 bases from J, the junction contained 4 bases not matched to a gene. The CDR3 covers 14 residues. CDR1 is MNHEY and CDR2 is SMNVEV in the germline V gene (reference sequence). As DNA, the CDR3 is TGTGCCAGCAGTCCGACAGGGGGCGTCTATGGCTACACCTTC. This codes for CASSPTGGVYGYTF.

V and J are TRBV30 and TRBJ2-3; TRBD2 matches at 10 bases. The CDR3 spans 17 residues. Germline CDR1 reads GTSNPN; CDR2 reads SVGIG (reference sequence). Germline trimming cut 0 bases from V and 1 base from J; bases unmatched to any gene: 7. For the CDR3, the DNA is TGTGCCTGGAGTGTACCTAGCGGGGGATTAGGCACAGATACGCAGTATTTT. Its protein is CAWSVPSGGLGTDTQYF.

The CDR3 DNA reads as TGTGCCAGCAGCTTGCCCCCCCGTGACGAGCAGTACTTC. This encodes CASSLPPRDEQYF. This chain links TRBV5-6 with TRBJ2-7; D gene uncertain. Trimming took off 1 base at V and 5 bases at J, with 10 bases between the two ends. CDR3 length: 13 amino acids. Germline values: CDR1 SGHDT, CDR2 YYEEEE.

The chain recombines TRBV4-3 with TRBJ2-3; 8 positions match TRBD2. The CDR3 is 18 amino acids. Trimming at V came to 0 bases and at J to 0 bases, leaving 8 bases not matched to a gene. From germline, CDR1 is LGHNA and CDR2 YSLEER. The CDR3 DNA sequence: TGCGCCAGCAGCCAAGATCTTAGGCGGGGGGCCAGCACAGATACGCAGTATTTT. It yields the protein CASSQDLRRGASTDTQYF.

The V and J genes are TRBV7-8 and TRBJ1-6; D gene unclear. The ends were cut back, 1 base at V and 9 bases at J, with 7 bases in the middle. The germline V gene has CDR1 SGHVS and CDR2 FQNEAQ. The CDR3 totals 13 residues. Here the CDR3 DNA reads TGTGCCAGCAGCTTAGAGGGCGGTTCACCCCTCCACTTT. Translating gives CASSLEGGSPLHF. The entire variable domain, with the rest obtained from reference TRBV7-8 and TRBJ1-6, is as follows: GAGVSQSPRYKVAKRGQDVALRCDPISGHVSLFWYQQALGQGPEFLTYFQNEAQLDKSGLPSDRFFAERPEGSVSTLKIQRTQQEDSAVYLCASSLEGGSPLHFGNGTRLTVT.

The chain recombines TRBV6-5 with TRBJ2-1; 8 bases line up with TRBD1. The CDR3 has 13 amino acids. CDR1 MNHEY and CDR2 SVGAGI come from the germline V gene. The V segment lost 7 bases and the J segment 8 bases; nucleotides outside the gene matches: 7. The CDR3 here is CASTRQGSDEQFF. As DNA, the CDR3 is TGTGCCAGCACCCGACAGGGGTCAGATGAGCAGTTCTTC.

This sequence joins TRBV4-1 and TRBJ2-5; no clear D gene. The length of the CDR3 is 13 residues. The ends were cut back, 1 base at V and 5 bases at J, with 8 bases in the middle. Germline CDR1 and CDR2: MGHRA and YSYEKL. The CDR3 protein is CASSQGVGETQYF. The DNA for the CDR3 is TGCGCCAGCAGCCAAGGTGTAGGGGAGACCCAGTACTTC.

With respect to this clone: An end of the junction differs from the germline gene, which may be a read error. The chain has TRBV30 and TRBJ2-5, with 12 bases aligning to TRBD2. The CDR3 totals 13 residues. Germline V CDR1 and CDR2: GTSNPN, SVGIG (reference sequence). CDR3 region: CAWRAPGLAGHDF. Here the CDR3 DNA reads TGTGCCTGGAGAGCCCCCGGACTAGCGGGGCACGACTTC.

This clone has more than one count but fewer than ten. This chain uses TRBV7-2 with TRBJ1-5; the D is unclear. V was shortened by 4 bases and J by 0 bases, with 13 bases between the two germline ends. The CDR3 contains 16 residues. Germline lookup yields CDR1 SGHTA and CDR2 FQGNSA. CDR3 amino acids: CASSSGPRYSNQPQHF. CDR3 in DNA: TGTGCCAGCAGCTCTGGACCGAGATATAGCAATCAGCCCCAGCATTTT.

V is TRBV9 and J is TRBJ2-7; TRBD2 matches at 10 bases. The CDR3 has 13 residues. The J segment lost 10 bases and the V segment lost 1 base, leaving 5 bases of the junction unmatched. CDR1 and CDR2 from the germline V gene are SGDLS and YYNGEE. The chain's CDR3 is CASSVKSGGEQYF. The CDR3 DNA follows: TGTGCCAGCAGCGTAAAGAGCGGGGGGGAACAGTACTTC.

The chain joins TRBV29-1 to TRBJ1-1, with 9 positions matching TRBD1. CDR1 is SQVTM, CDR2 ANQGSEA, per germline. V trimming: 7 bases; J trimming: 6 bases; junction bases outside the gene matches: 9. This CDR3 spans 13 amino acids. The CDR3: CSAADRGSAEAFF. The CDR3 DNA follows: TGCAGCGCTGCGGACAGGGGCTCAGCTGAAGCTTTCTTT.

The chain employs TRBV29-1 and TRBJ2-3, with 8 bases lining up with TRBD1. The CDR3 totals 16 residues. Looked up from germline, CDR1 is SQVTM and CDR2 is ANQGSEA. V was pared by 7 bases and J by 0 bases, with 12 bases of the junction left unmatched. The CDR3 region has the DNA TGCAGCGCCAGGGGGCTACCAACCACTAGCACAGATACGCAGTATTTT. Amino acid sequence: CSARGLPTTSTDTQYF.